This record concerns one T cell receptor beta chain sequence. Its antigen is currently not known. Base qualities are not at hand, and no much larger clone is one base apart. The receptor library was made with the immunoSEQ multiplex PCR assay. The multiplex PCR relied on a mix of 60 forward primers for TCR Vbeta segments and 13 reverse primers for TCR Jbeta segments. A multiplex PCR assay on genomic DNA amplified the CDR3 region of rearranged TCR beta genes. The Illumina HiSeq System was used to sequence the amplified TCR beta libraries as 87-base-pair reads. The paper's processing steps were these. A later analysis tallied 70 million to 100 million unique TCR beta chains across the 666 repertoires, and approximately 12 million of those chains were shared by two or more donors. Raw reads were error-corrected and collapsed into unique sequences with a nearest-neighbor algorithm that merged closely related sequences to remove PCR and sequencing errors. V, D and J gene segments were assigned by aligning CDR3 sequences to IMGT reference sequences. Each retained sequence needed at least a six-nucleotide match to both a V gene segment and a J gene segment. A rearrangement counted as productive if the CDR3 had no stop codons and remained in frame with V and J, and every other rearrangement counted as non-productive. CDR3 was defined by IMGT convention, running from the second conserved V-encoded cysteine to the conserved J-encoded phenylalanine. The earlier analysis of some 540 of the donors excluded any sequence lacking an unambiguous match to a single V gene segment. An earlier analysis of 450 to 650 of the donors called V segments functional above 56.7% productive rearrangements and segregating when the between-donor standard deviation exceeded 5%. To diagnose cytomegalovirus status from the catalog of TCR beta chain sequences, a statistical classification framework was built. In a later analysis, V and J genes were assigned by comparing TCR nucleotide sequences against IMGT/GENE-DB human TR gene sequences. A later analysis assigned CDR3 sequences and most-parsimonious VDJ recombination scenarios with the TCRdist pipeline. In a later analysis, each TCR beta chain was defined by its CDR3 amino acid sequence together with its V-gene family, and reads lacking a unique V-gene family were excluded. As a way to deal with suspected cross-contamination and a sequencing artifact, a later analysis dropped 592 nucleotide sequences that were highly shared and had low generation probability. In a later analysis, a clonal expansion index for each public chain was calculated from normalized within-repertoire ranks of inferred template counts. In a later analysis, generation probabilities were computed with a VDJ recombination model fitted to out-of-frame rearrangements, and the resulting probabilities were checked against IGoR. A later analysis scored TCR-TCR, TCR-HLA and TCR-CMV co-occurrence with hypergeometric tests, applying a repertoire-size bias correction to TCR pairs. To estimate false discovery rates, a later analysis permuted the HLA or CMV assignments 20 times. A later analysis grouped co-occurring TCRs with DBSCAN, adding TCRdist sequence similarity when clustering within HLA-allele-positive subsets. Co-occurrence clustering excluded repertoires with fewer than 30,000 or more than 120,000 public chains, plus five with anomalous nucleotide sharing. This immuneACCESS table, as held by TCRdb, lists in-frame sequences with V and J called but not all clones. Of the missing ones, under half trace to an unresolved V gene in checked studies; the others have no known cause. V and J calls and clone size are as listed in that table; D and trimming were resolved from the DNA. For this sample there are about 140,000 clones; approximately 82% appear just once. The ten largest clonotypes hold around 9.7% of the sample.

The CDR3 holds 14 amino acids from the cysteine to the phenylalanine. Just CDR3 DNA is preserved here, 42 bases in frame from base 1. Based on the germline V gene, the CDR1 and CDR2 sequences are SGHVS and FNYEAQ. Compared with germline, V lacks 3 bases and J lacks 7 bases; bases without a gene match: 9. The cohort was made up of approximately 670 healthy bone marrow donors. At the time of sampling, all cohort members were nominally healthy, though unrecorded immune exposures were likely present. The donor was CMV seropositive and belonged to the group of 250 to 350 seropositive cohort members. A peripheral blood sample was collected from each donor, and TCR beta sequencing was performed on peripheral blood mononuclear cells. The Qiagen DNeasy Blood Extraction Kit was used to extract genomic DNA from the blood cell samples. The data derive from a study of cytomegalovirus exposure and HLA in healthy donors (dated by TCRdb to between 2016 and 2019). About the investigation overall: An earlier analysis of around 600 of the donors reported 250 to 350 Gb of sequence data and some 100 million unique TCR beta sequences from roughly 180 million T cells. An early release covering 550 to 700 HLA-typed donors comprised roughly 300 gigabases of sequencing data and 65 million to 100 million unique TCR sequences. The genetic ancestry cluster associated with self-reported Caucasian donors included around four fifths of the roughly 390 genotyped donors. The aim of the study was to test whether cataloging public T cell receptors could identify signatures of past pathogen exposure. Using immunosequencing, the study profiled T cell repertoires from fewer than 700 subjects and related those repertoires to cytomegalovirus serostatus. Along with the roughly 700-subject first cohort, a separate validation cohort of over 90 different subjects was used. The study combined high-throughput TCR immunosequencing, statistical association of individual TCRs with disease status, and machine learning to predict cytomegalovirus infection status. To study patterns of TCR occurrence, a later analysis re-analyzed previously published TCR beta repertoires from more than 550 donors and added high-resolution HLA genotyping. Rather than drawing on any new phenotypic data, the later analysis identified candidate immune exposures from TCR beta sequences and the way those sequences occurred across donors. To decide whether each TCR beta V gene segment behaved as functional or pseudogenic, an earlier analysis of 587 of the donors relied on high-throughput TCR beta sequencing. Donor age, sex, ethnicity and CMV serostatus were compiled alongside the repertoire data. A later genetic analysis used genome-wide SNP genotypes for about 55% of the 666 donors, treating that subset as a discovery cohort. Every discovery cohort repertoire had been produced on one sequencing platform. Class I and class II HLA loci were covered by the typing at four-digit resolution. Typing coverage differed by locus: A, B, C, DRB1 and DQB1 were typed in roughly 620-630 donors, DQA1 in about 500, DPA1 in 600 to 610, and DPB1 in approximately 450. Because of strong linkage in the cohort, five DR-DQ haplotypes were treated as single units for association and clustering. On average, about 240,000 unique TCR beta nucleotide sequences were sequenced per donor among 300 to 500 genotyped donors of the cohort, with around 19% of those sequences being non-productive.

On the study overall, not on this receptor specifically: The earlier analysis of fewer than 750 of the donors excluded some 16 rarely observed V segments, including chromosome 9 orphons, because counts were too low. An association between a missense DCLRE1C variant and V-gene and J-gene trimming of TCR beta chains was found in a later genetic analysis and replicated in an independent cohort. Correlated functional status among segregating V segments might reflect linkage disequilibrium, but an unknown experimental factor could not be ruled out. A further reported finding was that TCR beta sequences accurately predicted the HLA-A and HLA-B alleles for most subjects in the first cohort. Most TCR sequences were seen in very few donors, while some public TCRs were found in many individuals. Presence/absence analyses assumed roughly uniform sequencing depth across donors, an assumption that may not hold. The classifier was reported to diagnose cytomegalovirus status with high specificity and sensitivity in both the original cohort and the validation cohort. In a later analysis, HLA-associated TCR beta chains showed more clonal expansion and lower generation probabilities than non-associated chains that were equally common. A later analysis associated approximately 17,000 TCR beta sequences with specific HLA alleles at a false discovery rate of 0.05. Several of the top co-occurrence clusters appeared to be linked to parvovirus B19, influenza, CMV and Epstein-Barr virus, according to a later analysis. A group of highly shared sequence variants was considered likely to be a technical artifact of the sequencing pipeline. A few of the identified cytomegalovirus-associated TCR beta chains were confirmed in vitro to be specific for cytomegalovirus antigens. Assigning TCR associations to individual alleles was difficult when HLA alleles, especially DR and DQ, strongly co-occurred. Because the 87-base-pair reads could not distinguish some IMGT-functional V segments, including TRBV6-2 and TRBV6-3, those segments were excluded. In a later analysis, TCR association rates were found to vary across HLA loci, with the most associated TCRs seen for DRB1 alleles and the fewest for HLA-C alleles. Most CMV-associated TCR beta chains appeared to be HLA-restricted in a later analysis, and the HLA associations seemed to be driven largely by CMV exposure. The study gave a list of 150 to 200 TCR beta chains associated with cytomegalovirus. This cohort had only TCR beta chains sequenced, and the lack of alpha or paired-chain data limited which features could be detected. In a later genetic analysis, fewer N-insertions in productive TCRs were reported among donors in an Asian-associated ancestry cluster than the approximately 710-donor mean. CMV serostatus was the only immune exposure information available for the cohort. According to the authors, the approach could potentially be generalized to other disease states and immunological phenotypes. Because HLA typing was missing for some donors at each locus, association tests included only the typed subset. Broadly in line with IMGT annotations, most TCR beta V segments showed up in productive rearrangements about 87% or about 30% of the time in an earlier analysis of under 700 of the donors.

Sample: PBMCs. This sequence was found in a woman aged 60-75 years in good health and CMV-seropositive. The chain employs TRBV7-6 and TRBJ2-7; the junction holds 7 bases that match TRBD2. The CDR3 here reads CASSFGGGPKEQYF. The bases are TGTGCCAGCAGCTTTGGGGGAGGGCCGAAGGAGCAGTACTTC.